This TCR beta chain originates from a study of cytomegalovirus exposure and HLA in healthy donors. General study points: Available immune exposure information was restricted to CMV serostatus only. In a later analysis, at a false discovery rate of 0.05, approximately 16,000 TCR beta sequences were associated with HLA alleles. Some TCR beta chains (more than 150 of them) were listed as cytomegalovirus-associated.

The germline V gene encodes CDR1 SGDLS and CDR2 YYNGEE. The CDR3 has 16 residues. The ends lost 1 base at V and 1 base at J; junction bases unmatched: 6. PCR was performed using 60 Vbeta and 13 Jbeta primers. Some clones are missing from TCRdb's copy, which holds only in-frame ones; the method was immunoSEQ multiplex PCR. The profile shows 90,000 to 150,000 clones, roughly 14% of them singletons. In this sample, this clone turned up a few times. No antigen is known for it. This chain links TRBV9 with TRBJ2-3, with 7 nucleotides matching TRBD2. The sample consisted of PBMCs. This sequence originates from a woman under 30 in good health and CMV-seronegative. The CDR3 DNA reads TGTGCCAGCAGCGTATATGGGGGGGGTGGCACAGATACGCAGTATTTT. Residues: CASSVYGGGGTDTQYF.